The 32 T cell receptor beta chains presented below share a single source sample, sequenced in a study of technical replicates of blood from a few donors. The assay was immunoSEQ multiplex PCR, and TCRdb's table has in-frame clones only and misses some. The repertoire has about 70,000 clones, just under 97% of them found once; the top ten carry 0.21%. The sequencing input was T cells isolated from PBMCs. The source of these receptors is a human donor in good health.

V is TRBV4-1 and J is TRBJ1-5; the D gene is possibly TRBD1 (5 bases). The V and J ends lost 1 base and 4 bases respectively, with 14 bases between them. The CDR3 runs to 16 residues. Looked up from germline, CDR1 is MGHRA and CDR2 is YSYEKL. CDR3: CASSQVIGQQNQPQHF. CDR3 coding DNA: TGCGCCAGCAGCCAAGTGATAGGACAACAAAATCAGCCCCAGCATTTT.

This clone was detected only once. The chain joins TRBV6-1 to TRBJ1-2; 9 nucleotides agree with TRBD1. The germline V gene has CDR1 MNHNS and CDR2 SASEGT. The CDR3 consists of 13 residues. V was pared by 6 bases and J by 6 bases, with 5 bases of the junction left unmatched. The CDR3 sequence: CASSPGTGNGYTF. In DNA form, the CDR3 reads TGTGCCAGCAGCCCAGGGACAGGGAATGGCTACACCTTC.

The J gene is TRBJ1-1, the V gene TRBV30; unclear D gene. V lost 1 base to trimming and J lost 4 bases, with 16 bases between them. The CDR3 contains 15 residues. The germline gives CDR1 GTSNPN, CDR2 SVGIG (reference sequence). CDR3 sequence (DNA): TGTGCCTGGAGTGAGGTTTGGCTGGGGAGCACTGAAGCTTTCTTT. It is translated as CAWSEVWLGSTEAFF.

A single count supports this clone. The chain joins TRBV11-3 to TRBJ1-1, with D maybe TRBD1 (6 bases). This CDR3 has 15 residues. Germline CDR1 reads SGHNT; CDR2 reads YENEEA. V was shortened by 4 bases and J by 1 base, with 13 bases between the two germline ends. The CDR3 DNA sequence: TGTGCCAGCAGCTCCCAGACAGGAGAGAACACTGAAGCTTTCTTT. Translation gives CASSSQTGENTEAFF.

The V and J genes are TRBV5-1 and TRBJ2-3; D might be TRBD2 (6 bases). Between the trimmed V and J ends, which lost 0 bases and 6 bases, there was a span of 11 bases. CDR3 length: 14 residues. Per the germline V gene, CDR1 is SGHRS and CDR2 is YFSETQ. Here the CDR3 reads CASSLAPGGDTQYF. The DNA for the CDR3 is TGCGCCAGCAGCTTGGCGCCTGGGGGGGATACGCAGTATTTT.

Only one count was recorded for this clone. The V call is TRBV6-1, the J call TRBJ1-4; D call uncertain. The germline V and J ends were trimmed by 6 bases and 8 bases, with 7 bases remaining between them. This CDR3 has 11 residues. CDR1 MNHNS and CDR2 SASEGT come from the germline V gene. Here the CDR3 reads CASRGAEKLFF. The CDR3 DNA reads TGTGCCAGCAGGGGAGCAGAAAAACTGTTTTTT.

The gene calls are TRBV19 and TRBJ1-5; 8 positions match TRBD1. V lost 5 bases, J lost 6 bases, and 12 bases stayed unmatched. Germline V gene data show CDR1 as LNHDA and CDR2 as SQIVND (reference sequence). The CDR3 sequence is 16 residues long. The CDR3 DNA follows: TGTGCCAGTAGTGGAAGAGACAGGGGAGCGGGTCAGCCCCAGCATTTT. Its translation is CASSGRDRGAGQPQHF.

The chain joins TRBV28 to TRBJ1-5; D gene unclear. The CDR3 contains 12 residues. CDR1 and CDR2 (germline): MDHEN, SYDVKM. Trimming cost V 8 bases and J 0 bases, with 5 bases left between them. The CDR3 nucleotides read TGTGCCAGCGACTCTAGCAATCAGCCCCAGCATTTT. It is translated as CASDSSNQPQHF.

The genes are TRBV14 and TRBJ2-2; D call uncertain. CDR3 size: 14 residues. The V gene's germline CDR1 is SGHDN and CDR2 FVKESK. V gave up 8 bases and J gave up 1 base, with 11 bases separating them. The CDR3 is CASATQLNTGELFF. The CDR3 region has the DNA TGTGCCAGCGCGACACAGTTGAACACCGGGGAGCTGTTTTTT.

V is TRBV19 and J is TRBJ1-3, with D perhaps matching TRBD1 (5 bases). The CDR3 is 14 residues long. V was trimmed by 6 bases and J by 0 bases, leaving 9 bases between them. From germline, CDR1 is LNHDA and CDR2 SQIVND (reference sequence). CDR3 nucleotide sequence: TGTGCCAGTAGCCCGGACACCTCTGGAAACACCATATATTTT. Translated: CASSPDTSGNTIYF.

This chain links TRBV29-1 with TRBJ1-4; 7 nucleotides align to TRBD1. The ends lost 5 bases at V and 6 bases at J; junction bases unmatched: 6. Germline assignment: CDR1 SQVTM and CDR2 ANQGSEA. The CDR3 is 13 residues long. The CDR3 DNA reads TGCAGCGTTCGGGACAGAGCTTATGAAAAACTGTTTTTT. It translates to CSVRDRAYEKLFF.

The gene calls are TRBV7-9 and TRBJ2-1, with D uncertain. The CDR3 has 16 amino acids. The V gene's germline CDR1 is SEHNR and CDR2 FQNEAQ (reference sequence). The V gene lost 5 bases and the J gene lost 8 bases, with 22 bases spanning the gap. CDR3 nucleotide sequence: TGTGCCAGCAGCCTTGCTCACCGCACCCGAGAAGATGAGCAGTTCTTC. This gives the protein CASSLAHRTREDEQFF. The full variable domain, completed using reference TRBV7-9 and TRBJ2-1, is DTGVSQNPRHKITKRGQNVTFRCDPISEHNRLYWYRQTLGQGPEFLTYFQNEAQLEKSRLLSDRFSAERPKGSFSTLEIQRTEQGDSAMYLCASSLAHRTREDEQFFGPGTRLTVL.

The chain joins TRBV28 to TRBJ2-6, with 8 bases that match TRBD1. Germline CDR1 MDHEN, CDR2 SYDVKM. The V segment lost 3 bases and the J segment 4 bases; nucleotides outside the gene matches: 8. This CDR3 contains 17 residues. The CDR3 sequence: CASSFGRTGTGANVLTF. For the CDR3, the DNA is TGTGCCAGCAGTTTCGGTAGGACAGGGACCGGGGCCAACGTCCTGACTTTC. Full variable domain (outside the CDR3, taken from reference TRBV28 and TRBJ2-6): DVKVTQSSRYLVKRTGEKVFLECVQDMDHENMFWYRQDPGLGLRLIYFSYDVKMKEKGDIPEGYSVSREKKERFSLILESASTNQTSMYLCASSFGRTGTGANVLTFGAGSRLTVL.

J is TRBJ2-5 and V is TRBV6-5, with 11 bases fitting TRBD1. Germline CDR1 is MNHEY and CDR2 is SVGAGI. V shed 6 bases and J 5 bases; nucleotides not matched to a gene: 8. The CDR3 runs to 15 residues. CDR3 DNA: TGTGCCAGCAGGGGCCGGACAGGGGGCCGGGAGACCCAGTACTTC. This encodes CASRGRTGGRETQYF.

This chain uses TRBV2 with TRBJ2-7, with 8 bases that match TRBD1. The V gene's germline CDR1 is SNHLY and CDR2 FYNNEI. The CDR3 is 12 amino acids. Losses at the gene ends were 11 bases for V and 5 bases for J; bases not matched to a gene: 8. CDR3 coding DNA: TGTGCCTCCTGGACAGGGCGGCACGAGCAGTACTTC. This translates into CASWTGRHEQYF.

The chain links TRBV6-5 to TRBJ1-1; D uncertain. V was clipped by 1 base and J by 3 bases, with 6 bases between them. Germline V lookup: CDR1 MNHEY, CDR2 SVGAGI. The CDR3 has 13 amino acids. The CDR3 loop reads CASSYFGDTEAFF. DNA of the CDR3: TGTGCCAGCAGTTACTTTGGAGACACTGAAGCTTTCTTT.

This clone has a single count. V usage is TRBV18 and J usage is TRBJ2-3; D gene uncertain. With 2 bases removed from V and 4 bases from J, the gap between germline ends came to 4 bases. The length of the CDR3 is 12 residues. Germline V lookup: CDR1 KGHSH, CDR2 LQKENI. The CDR3 nucleotides read TGTGCCAGCTCACCAGGGCCAGATACGCAGTATTTT. Translation: CASSPGPDTQYF.

CDR3 DNA: TGTGCCAGTAGTACAATGGGGGGTACTGAAGCTTTCTTT. Translation: CASSTMGGTEAFF. The chain couples TRBV19 to TRBJ1-1; D possibly corresponds to TRBD1 (5 bases). Trimming removed 4 bases at V and 5 bases at J, with 11 bases between. Germline V gene lookup returns CDR1 LNHDA and CDR2 SQIVND (reference sequence). CDR3 size: 13 residues.

The rearrangement links TRBV9 to TRBJ1-5; D is ambiguous. The CDR3 sequence is 15 residues long. Trimming pared 4 bases from V and 6 bases from J, leaving 17 bases between. CDR1 and CDR2 (germline): SGDLS, YYNGEE. The DNA for the CDR3 is TGTGCCAGCAGCTCCACTGACAATTTGAGTCAGCCCCAGCATTTT. It is translated as CASSSTDNLSQPQHF.

This clone was picked up one time. Here the CDR3 reads CAWSVNSNEQFF. In nucleotides, the CDR3 is TGTGCCTGGAGTGTTAATAGTAATGAGCAGTTCTTC. The chain uses TRBV30 and TRBJ2-1; D is unresolved. With 0 bases removed from V and 7 bases from J, the gap between germline ends came to 7 bases. CDR1 is GTSNPN, CDR2 SVGIG, per germline (reference sequence). The CDR3 contains 12 residues.

The chain carries TRBV10-3 and TRBJ1-4, with a tentative D call TRBD1 (5 bases). CDR1 and CDR2 (germline): ENHRY, SYGVKD. CDR3 length: 15 amino acids. V lost 9 bases to trimming and J lost 3 bases, with 17 bases between them. CDR3 DNA sequence: TGTGCCATATCAGATTTTGGACAAGCTAATGAAAAACTGTTTTTT. It is translated as CAISDFGQANEKLFF.

The chain uses TRBV18 and TRBJ2-1; the match to TRBD1 covers 11 bases. The CDR3 is made up of 15 amino acids. V shed 2 bases, J shed 6 bases, and the junction held 3 bases outside the gene matches. Looked up from germline, CDR1 is KGHSH and CDR2 is LQKENI. CDR3 nucleotides: TGTGCCAGCTCACCAGGACAGGGGGCTCTCAATGAGCAGTTCTTC. This sequence encodes CASSPGQGALNEQFF.

CDR3 bases: TGTGCCAGTCCGCCCAGCGGGGCCAGCACAGATACGCAGTATTTT. It encodes CASPPSGASTDTQYF. The genes are TRBV28 and TRBJ2-3; the match to TRBD2 covers 7 bases. The CDR3 runs 15 residues. Per germline, CDR1 MDHEN and CDR2 SYDVKM. With V trimmed by 9 bases and J by 0 bases, 9 bases remained unmatched.

CDR3 region: CASRGLIGHTEAFF. As DNA, the CDR3 is TGTGCCAGTAGGGGACTCATCGGGCACACTGAAGCTTTCTTT. The rearrangement uses TRBV19 and TRBJ1-1, with D perhaps TRBD1 (5 bases). The V gene's germline CDR1 is LNHDA and CDR2 SQIVND (reference sequence). This CDR3 has 14 residues. Trimming pared 6 bases from V and 3 bases from J, leaving 14 bases between.

V gene TRBV30 combines with J gene TRBJ2-7; D unclear. CDR1 GTSNPN and CDR2 SVGIG come from the germline V gene (reference sequence). V lost 0 bases and J 0 bases, leaving 12 bases between the germline ends. This CDR3 has 15 residues. The CDR3 region is CAWSVFPGFSYEQYF. The CDR3, as DNA: TGTGCCTGGAGTGTATTCCCCGGGTTCTCCTACGAGCAGTACTTC.

This chain connects TRBV7-9 to TRBJ1-1; 7 nucleotides match TRBD1. Germline trimming cut 10 bases from V and 5 bases from J; bases unmatched to any gene: 10. The CDR3 totals 13 residues. Per the germline V gene, CDR1 is SEHNR and CDR2 is FQNEAQ (reference sequence). CDR3 DNA sequence: TGTGCCAACACACCAGGGGGAATGACTGAAGCTTTCTTT. This gives the protein CANTPGGMTEAFF.

The CDR3 bases are TGCGCCAGCAGCCAAGATGGGGGGACCTATGGCTACACCTTC. Amino acid sequence: CASSQDGGTYGYTF. V gene TRBV4-1 combines with J gene TRBJ1-2, with a tentative D call TRBD1 (5 bases). CDR3 length: 14 amino acids. Per germline, CDR1 MGHRA and CDR2 YSYEKL. The ends were cut back, 0 bases at V and 4 bases at J, with 9 bases in the middle.

CDR3 sequence reads: CASSPLQGVRDEQFF. CDR3 DNA: TGTGCCAGCAGTCCCTTACAGGGAGTAAGGGATGAGCAGTTCTTC. The rearrangement links TRBV27 to TRBJ2-1, with D possibly being TRBD1 (6 bases). With 5 bases removed from V and 8 bases from J, the gap between germline ends came to 19 bases. CDR1 and CDR2 from the germline V gene are MNHEY and SMNVEV (reference sequence). This CDR3 comprises 15 residues.

The chain employs TRBV6-5 and TRBJ2-5; D is possibly TRBD1 (6 bases). CDR1 and CDR2 (germline): MNHEY, SVGAGI. Trimming cost V 7 bases and J 1 base, with 16 bases left between them. This CDR3 contains 15 residues. This chain's CDR3 is CASTPRQVFQETQYF. The CDR3 region has the DNA TGTGCCAGCACTCCCAGACAGGTGTTCCAAGAGACCCAGTACTTC.

The CDR3 DNA follows: TGCGCCAGCAGCCCGGGACTAGCGAGGTTATACGAGCAGTACTTC. This sequence encodes CASSPGLARLYEQYF. The chain has TRBV5-1 and TRBJ2-7, with 10 nucleotides matching TRBD2. This CDR3 region has 15 residues. J lost 4 bases, V lost 4 bases, and 8 bases had no gene match. CDR1 SGHRS and CDR2 YFSETQ come from the germline V gene.

This chain uses TRBV6-5 with TRBJ2-1; 7 bases line up with TRBD1. Germline CDR1 reads MNHEY; CDR2 reads SVGAGI. Trimming took 0 bases from V and 4 from J; bases not matched to a gene: 6. This CDR3 is 16 amino acids long. CDR3 sequence: CASSYSTGFLYNEQFF. The CDR3 DNA reads as TGTGCCAGCAGTTACTCGACAGGGTTCCTTTACAATGAGCAGTTCTTC.

The chain carries TRBV21-1 and TRBJ2-7; the DNA was not used to check the table's D call, TRBD1. TRBV21-1 is tagged as a pseudogene. The CDR3 is made up of 16 amino acids. The CDR3 nucleotides read TGTGCCAGCAGCAAAGGTCTTGGCAGGGAAGGCTACGAGCAGTACTTC. This codes for CASSKGLGREGYEQYF.